The 31 T cell receptor beta chains in this list originate from one sample, sequenced in a study of blood T cell repertoires in COVID-19. Profiled with immunoSEQ multiplex PCR; TCRdb holds only in-frame clones, not every one. The data contain about 15,000 clones, 75% to 90% of them seen just once; the ten biggest clones take up 22%. The specimen was peripheral blood. The source is a man aged 80 or over with active or convalescent COVID-19.

The chain links TRBV7-9 to TRBJ1-1; possible D gene TRBD1, 6 bases. The CDR3 is 16 amino acids. CDR1 is SEHNR and CDR2 is FQNEAQ in the germline V gene (reference sequence). The V and J ends lost 2 bases and 0 bases respectively, with 13 bases between them. The CDR3 spells CASSLSGGALNTEAFF. The CDR3, as DNA: TGTGCCAGCAGCTTATCGGGGGGCGCTTTGAACACTGAAGCTTTCTTT.

V usage is TRBV6-2 or TRBV6-3 and J usage is TRBJ2-7, with a tentative D call TRBD1 (6 bases). Germline-derived CDR1 and CDR2 are MNHEY and SVGEGT. The CDR3 spans 16 residues. V dropped 0 bases and J dropped 1 base, with 13 bases sitting between them. The CDR3 region is CASSYSNRDNSYEQYF. DNA for the CDR3: TGTGCCAGCAGTTACTCTAACCGGGACAATTCCTACGAGCAGTACTTC.

The chain couples TRBV30 to TRBJ2-7; D possibly corresponds to TRBD2 (6 bases). This CDR3 has 12 amino acids. From germline, CDR1 is GTSNPN and CDR2 SVGIG (reference sequence). V lost 5 bases and J 8 bases, leaving 16 bases between the germline ends. The chain's CDR3 is CAWQEGARQQYF. In DNA form, the CDR3 reads TGTGCCTGGCAGGAGGGAGCTCGGCAGCAGTACTTC. Variable domain in full (rest from reference TRBV30 and TRBJ2-7): SQTIHQWPATLVQPVGSPLSLECTVEGTSNPNLYWYRQAAGRGLQLLFYSVGIGQISSEVPQNLSASRPQDRQFILSSKKLLLSDSGFYLCAWQEGARQQYFGPGTRLTVT.

The chain combines TRBV18 with TRBJ1-2; TRBD1 might be the D (5 bases). The CDR3 runs 13 residues. The V gene's germline CDR1 is KGHSH and CDR2 LQKENI. Trimming shortened V by 1 base and J by 8 bases, and 11 bases separated the two germline ends. In DNA form, the CDR3 reads TGTGCCAGCTCACCACGGCAGGGCCACGGCTACACCTTC. As protein: CASSPRQGHGYTF.

V gene TRBV7-9 combines with J gene TRBJ2-1; 7 bases match TRBD2. CDR3 size: 15 residues. Germline CDR1 and CDR2: SEHNR and FQNEAQ (reference sequence). V gave up 5 bases and J gave up 3 bases; unmatched junction bases: 7. CDR3 bases: TGTGCCAGCAGCCTCACCCGGGGGGACTACAATGAGCAGTTCTTC. The encoded protein is CASSLTRGDYNEQFF.

The genes are TRBV9 and TRBJ1-1, with 8 bases that match TRBD1. The junction had 2 bases not matched to a gene; V was cut back by 2 bases and J by 2 bases. The V gene's germline CDR1 is SGDLS and CDR2 YYNGEE. CDR3 size: 14 residues. CDR3 in amino acids: CASSVTGGNTEAFF. As DNA, the CDR3 is TGTGCCAGCAGCGTTACAGGGGGAAACACTGAAGCTTTCTTT. The entire variable domain, with the rest obtained from reference TRBV9 and TRBJ1-1, is as follows: DSGVTQTPKHLITATGQRVTLRCSPRSGDLSVYWYQQSLDQGLQFLIQYYNGEERAKGNILERFSAQQFPDLHSELNLSSLELGDSALYFCASSVTGGNTEAFFGQGTRLTVV.

The chain is built from TRBV30 and TRBJ2-5; D not certain. The V end was cut by 5 bases, the J end by 1 base, with 8 bases between. The V gene's germline CDR1 is GTSNPN and CDR2 SVGIG (reference sequence). The CDR3 loop spans 12 amino acids. The CDR3 nucleotides are TGTGCCTGGGGTCGGTTCCAAGAGACCCAGTACTTC. Encoded protein: CAWGRFQETQYF.

The V call is TRBV7-2, the J call TRBJ2-1; 9 positions match TRBD2. Germline CDR1 is SGHTA and CDR2 is FQGNSA. CDR3 length: 15 amino acids. Trimming removed 1 base from V and 10 bases from J; junction bases left unmatched: 8. This CDR3 reads CASSLDIAGGREQFF. Written as DNA, the CDR3 is TGTGCCAGCAGCTTAGATATCGCGGGGGGGCGGGAGCAGTTCTTC.

This clone was observed once. The chain uses TRBV18 and TRBJ2-2; TRBD1 aligns across 8 bases. V lost 4 bases, J lost 4 bases, and 11 bases stayed unmatched. This CDR3 region has 17 residues. CDR1 and CDR2 from the germline V gene are KGHSH and LQKENI. The CDR3 loop reads CASSQGQGAVGTGELFF. CDR3 sequence (DNA): TGTGCCAGCTCACAAGGACAGGGTGCCGTGGGCACCGGGGAGCTGTTTTTT.

The count of this clone is one. This chain links TRBV11-3 with TRBJ1-2; TRBD1 matches at 7 bases. The CDR3 has 13 amino acids. CDR1 is SGHNT and CDR2 is YENEEA in the germline V gene. Trimming removed 5 bases from V and 6 bases from J; junction bases left unmatched: 6. CDR3 in DNA: TGTGCCAGCAGCGCGGACAGGATTGATGGCTACACCTTC. Translating gives CASSADRIDGYTF.

The chain employs TRBV3-1 (or the pseudogene TRBV3-2) and TRBJ1-1, with TRBD1 matching 8 bases. The CDR3 totals 14 residues. Per germline, CDR1 LGHDT and CDR2 YNNKEL (reference sequence). J gave up 9 bases and V 0 bases, and 6 bases lay outside the gene matches. The CDR3 coding sequence is TGTGCCAGCAGCCAAGATTCACAGGGGGTTAAAGCTTTCTTT. This codes for CASSQDSQGVKAFF.

This sequence joins TRBV2 and TRBJ2-1, with unresolved D. V was cut by 1 base and J by 1 base, with 8 bases left in between. CDR1 and CDR2 (germline): SNHLY, FYNNEI. The CDR3 is 15 amino acids. CDR3 DNA sequence: TGTGCCAGCAGTGAAGGACTGAATTCCTACAATGAGCAGTTCTTC. Protein sequence: CASSEGLNSYNEQFF.

V and J are TRBV29-1 and TRBJ1-1; D call uncertain. The CDR3 is made up of 12 amino acids. V was pared by 4 bases and J by 1 base, with 7 bases between. Germline V gene lookup returns CDR1 SQVTM and CDR2 ANQGSEA. DNA for the CDR3: TGCAGCGTTGCGTGGCCGAACACTGAAGCTTTCTTT. Translated, it gives CSVAWPNTEAFF.

The V call is TRBV11-2, the J call TRBJ1-6, with 8 bases matching TRBD1. Unmatched junction bases numbered 7, after V lost 5 bases and J lost 10 bases. Germline CDR1 and CDR2: SGHAT and FQNNGV. CDR3 length equals 14 residues. The CDR3 DNA sequence: TGTGCCAGCAGCCGGACAGGGTCTGGCTCACCCCTCCACTTT. The encoded protein is CASSRTGSGSPLHF. Full variable domain (remainder filled in from reference TRBV11-2 and TRBJ1-6): EAGVAQSPRYKIIEKRQSVAFWCNPISGHATLYWYQQILGQGPKLLIQFQNNGVVDDSQLPKDRFSAERLKGVDSTLKIQPAKLEDSAVYLCASSRTGSGSPLHFGNGTRLTVT.

The chain combines TRBV5-4 with TRBJ2-6, with D possibly being TRBD2 (6 bases). Germline values: CDR1 SGHNT, CDR2 YYREEE (reference sequence). V was trimmed by 1 base and J by 3 bases, leaving 14 bases between them. CDR3 size: 17 residues. The CDR3 nucleotides are TGTGCCAGCAGCTTGTCGGTGGGGGGAGATGGGGCCAACGTCCTGACTTTC. Translated: CASSLSVGGDGANVLTF.

The chain recombines TRBV11-2 with TRBJ2-3; TRBD1 agrees at 8 bases. CDR1 is SGHAT and CDR2 is FQNNGV in the germline V gene. CDR3 length: 16 residues. J lost 1 base, V lost 5 bases, and 8 bases had no gene match. CDR3 residues: CASSHGQGGGTDTQYF. DNA of the CDR3: TGTGCCAGCAGCCATGGACAGGGAGGCGGCACAGATACGCAGTATTTT.

This chain joins TRBV28 and TRBJ2-1; TRBD1 agrees at 8 bases. CDR1 and CDR2 (germline): MDHEN, SYDVKM. V lost 8 bases and J lost 1; bases outside the gene matches: 13. This CDR3 comprises 17 residues. This chain's CDR3 is CASGGQGATQSYNEQFF. The CDR3 DNA is TGTGCCAGCGGAGGGCAGGGGGCGACCCAATCCTACAATGAGCAGTTCTTC.

The genes are TRBV19 and TRBJ2-5; possible D gene TRBD2, 5 bases. Per germline, CDR1 LNHDA and CDR2 SQIVND (reference sequence). The CDR3 has 13 amino acids. Trimming stripped 5 bases from V and 4 bases from J, with 11 bases between. The CDR3 loop is CASSPGTPETQYF. In DNA form, the CDR3 reads TGTGCCAGTAGTCCGGGAACGCCAGAGACCCAGTACTTC.

This clone occurred a few times. The genes are TRBV9 and TRBJ1-2; D unresolved. V was shortened by 5 bases and J by 8 bases, with 19 bases between the two germline ends. The germline CDR1 and CDR2 sequences are SGDLS and YYNGEE. CDR3 length: 14 amino acids. This CDR3 reads CASRGGLSDGGYTF. For the CDR3, the DNA is TGTGCCAGCAGAGGTGGCTTGAGCGATGGGGGCTACACCTTC. The variable domain in full, completed from reference TRBV9 and TRBJ1-2, reads DSGVTQTPKHLITATGQRVTLRCSPRSGDLSVYWYQQSLDQGLQFLIQYYNGEERAKGNILERFSAQQFPDLHSELNLSSLELGDSALYFCASRGGLSDGGYTFGSGTRLTVV.

The chain links TRBV28 to TRBJ1-2; D is ambiguous. Trimming shortened V by 1 base and J by 4 bases, and 10 bases separated the two germline ends. The length of the CDR3 is 14 residues. The germline gives CDR1 MDHEN, CDR2 SYDVKM. The CDR3 nucleotides are TGTGCCAGCAGTTTATCGGCGGGCCCCTATGGCTACACCTTC. Its protein product is CASSLSAGPYGYTF.

The chain combines TRBV30 with TRBJ2-1; TRBD1 matches at 7 bases. Germline CDR1 and CDR2: GTSNPN and SVGIG (reference sequence). The CDR3 consists of 15 residues. V lost 1 base and J lost 9; bases outside the gene matches: 12. The DNA of the CDR3 is TGTGCCTGGAGTGGGTGGGCAGGGGGAGAGGTTGAGCAGTTCTTC. Amino acids: CAWSGWAGGEVEQFF. The full variable domain, in which reference TRBV30 and TRBJ2-1 provide the parts outside the CDR3, is SQTIHQWPATLVQPVGSPLSLECTVEGTSNPNLYWYRQAAGRGLQLLFYSVGIGQISSEVPQNLSASRPQDRQFILSSKKLLLSDSGFYLCAWSGWAGGEVEQFFGPGTRLTVL.

Only one count was recorded for this clone. CDR3 bases: TGTGCCAGCAGCCCGCTTCAGGGAGATACGCAGTATTTT. Translation gives CASSPLQGDTQYF. The chain joins TRBV11-2 to TRBJ2-3; maybe TRBD1 (5 bases). V was shortened by 5 bases and J by 5 bases, with 11 bases between the two germline ends. The germline gives CDR1 SGHAT, CDR2 FQNNGV. CDR3 length equals 13 residues.

This rearrangement joins TRBV5-1 to TRBJ2-3; 7 bases align to TRBD2. This CDR3 is 15 amino acids long. With 4 bases clipped from V and 3 bases from J, the junction kept 8 bases outside the gene matches. The germline CDR1 and CDR2 sequences are SGHRS and YFSETQ. The DNA of the CDR3 is TGCGCCAGCAGCCTGATGGGGGAGGGAACAGATACGCAGTATTTT. Residues: CASSLMGEGTDTQYF.

This sequence joins TRBV6-6 and TRBJ1-1, with TRBD1 matching 8 bases. CDR1 and CDR2 (germline): MNHNY, SVGAGI (reference sequence). Losses at the gene ends were 8 bases for V and 1 base for J; bases not matched to a gene: 6. The CDR3 runs 14 residues. In DNA form, the CDR3 reads TGTGCCAGCTCTCAGGGGGCGGGGAACACTGAAGCTTTCTTT. Amino acids: CASSQGAGNTEAFF.

The chain carries TRBV15 and TRBJ1-2, with D possibly being TRBD1 (6 bases). Deletions cut 0 bases from V and 5 bases from J, with 16 bases between. The germline CDR1 and CDR2 sequences are LNHNV and YYDKDF (reference sequence). The CDR3 is made up of 16 amino acids. The CDR3, as DNA: TGTGCCACCAGCAGAGATTACCAGGGGATAGGGTATGGCTACACCTTC. Translation: CATSRDYQGIGYGYTF.

The chain employs TRBV10-1 and TRBJ1-1; maybe TRBD1 (5 bases). Germline lookup yields CDR1 WNHNN and CDR2 SYGVQD (reference sequence). The CDR3 covers 15 residues. The V gene lost 1 base and the J gene lost 1 base, with 10 bases spanning the gap. Here the CDR3 DNA reads TGCGCCAGCAGTGAGTGGAGGGGAAGGAACACTGAAGCTTTCTTT. This translates into CASSEWRGRNTEAFF.

J is TRBJ2-1 and V is TRBV6-6; D might be TRBD2 (7 bases). CDR1 is MNHNY, CDR2 SVGAGI, per germline (reference sequence). V shed 7 bases and J shed 6 bases, with 13 bases lying between them. The CDR3 runs 13 residues. Here the CDR3 DNA reads TGTGCCAGCACCAAGGGGGAGGGCAATGAGCAGTTCTTC. It is translated as CASTKGEGNEQFF.

The genes are TRBV13 and TRBJ2-3, with 8 bases matching TRBD2. The CDR3 covers 15 residues. Germline V gene data show CDR1 as PRHDT and CDR2 as FYEKMQ (reference sequence). V trimming: 4 bases; J trimming: 1 base; junction bases outside the gene matches: 4. The CDR3 sequence is CASSSGGAGTDTQYF. CDR3 coding DNA: TGTGCCAGCAGCTCCGGGGGGGCAGGCACAGATACGCAGTATTTT.

This clone was seen a few times. This chain joins TRBV12-3 or TRBV12-4 and TRBJ1-1; no clear D gene. This CDR3 has 11 amino acids. The germline V and J ends were trimmed by 6 bases and 7 bases, with 9 bases remaining between them. In nucleotides, the CDR3 is TGTGCCAGCAGCCGACTGGATGAAGCTTTCTTT. Residues: CASSRLDEAFF.

V is TRBV27 and J is TRBJ2-3; 7 nucleotides agree with TRBD2. This CDR3 spans 18 amino acids. After removal of 5 bases from V and 2 bases from J, the junction contained 16 bases not matched to a gene. CDR1 MNHEY and CDR2 SMNVEV come from the germline V gene (reference sequence). This CDR3 is CASSPRRRGGQNTDTQYF. CDR3 DNA sequence: TGTGCCAGCAGTCCACGAAGAAGGGGAGGGCAGAACACAGATACGCAGTATTTT.

This rearrangement joins TRBV7-9 to TRBJ2-3, with D possibly TRBD2 on 6 matching bases. This CDR3 comprises 15 residues. V lost 5 bases, J lost 2 bases, and 14 bases lay in between. The germline V gene has CDR1 SEHNR and CDR2 FQNEAQ (reference sequence). The CDR3 sequence is CASSRLAVPTDTQYF. DNA for the CDR3: TGTGCCAGCAGCCGATTAGCGGTGCCCACAGATACGCAGTATTTT.